What follows are 28 T cell receptor beta chains derived from one specimen sequenced in a study of blood T cells in healthy people across ages. Primed by a sample-barcoded 5' primer and a J-beta primer mix, a second PCR proceeded for about 7 to 12 cycles. TCRdb redid the calling of the 5' RACE reads with MiXCR, one entry per CDR3 protein. The sample yields just over 1 million distinct CDR3 sequences, 35% to 55% seen once. The specimen sequenced was blood. The receptor source for this set is a woman between 55 and 75 years old in good health.

The chain combines TRBV20-1 with TRBJ2-7; either TRBD1 or TRBD2 may fit D (5 bases each). Germline V lookup: CDR1 DFQATT, CDR2 SNEGSKA (reference sequence). V gave up 0 bases and J gave up 3 bases, with 12 bases separating them. The CDR3 runs to 14 residues. The CDR3 loop is CSARDGTRGYEQYF. CDR3 nucleotide sequence: TGCAGTGCTAGAGATGGGACCCGAGGCTACGAGCAGTACTTC.

The V call is TRBV6-2 or TRBV6-3, the J call TRBJ2-5, with TRBD1 matching over 7 bases. V gave up 6 bases and J gave up 11 bases; unmatched junction bases: 15. The CDR3 is 14 amino acids. Germline V gives CDR1 MNHEY, CDR2 SVGEGT. The CDR3 loop reads CASRPQTGYNEQYF. As DNA, the CDR3 is TGTGCCAGCAGACCCCAGACAGGGTACAATGAGCAGTACTTC.

Only one count was recorded for this clonotype. J is TRBJ2-1 and V is TRBV20-1; TRBD1 agrees at 12 bases. Trimming removed 1 base from V and 7 bases from J; junction bases left unmatched: 14. Germline V gene data show CDR1 as DFQATT and CDR2 as SNEGSKA (reference sequence). This CDR3 has 18 amino acids. CDR3 DNA sequence: TGCAGTGCTAGAGCCTCGGGGGGACAGGGGGCGATCGCAAATGAGCAGTTCTTC. It specifies CSARASGGQGAIANEQFF.

The chain uses TRBV20-1 and TRBJ2-3; D remains ambiguous. CDR3 length: 15 amino acids. Germline CDR1 is DFQATT and CDR2 is SNEGSKA (reference sequence). V lost 0 bases, J lost 5 bases, and 15 bases lay in between. The CDR3 region is CSARDPGQMIDTQYF. CDR3 nucleotide sequence: TGCAGTGCTAGAGACCCGGGTCAGATGATAGATACGCAGTATTTT.

This clonotype was found a few times. The rearrangement links TRBV5-1 to TRBJ2-1; the match to TRBD2 covers 9 bases. The trim removed 3 bases at V and 9 bases at J, leaving 10 bases unmatched. Germline values: CDR1 SGHRS, CDR2 YFSETQ. The length of the CDR3 is 15 residues. CDR3 in amino acids: CASSSRAGGPREQFF. The CDR3 nucleotides are TGCGCCAGCAGCTCGAGGGCGGGAGGGCCACGTGAGCAGTTCTTC.

This clonotype was counted only a few times. The gene calls are TRBV20-1 and TRBJ2-5, with no clear D. V was trimmed by 7 bases and J by 4 bases, leaving 13 bases between them. Germline loops: CDR1 DFQATT, CDR2 SNEGSKA (reference sequence). The CDR3 length is 12 residues. CDR3 region: CSVTKTGETQYF. The CDR3 DNA sequence: TGCAGTGTCACCAAAACCGGAGAGACCCAGTACTTC.

J is TRBJ2-1 and V is TRBV29-1; no firm D call. Looked up from germline, CDR1 is SQVTM and CDR2 is ANQGSEA. The V and J ends lost 7 bases and 13 bases respectively, with 14 bases between them. The CDR3 length is 10 residues. CDR3 protein: CSALEETQFF. The CDR3 DNA follows: TGCAGCGCTCTAGAAGAGACCCAGTTCTTC.

The V call is TRBV6-2 or TRBV6-3, the J call TRBJ2-4, with a weak D call TRBD1 (6 bases). The J call could be wrong; TRBJ2-7 is a better fit for the DNA end. This CDR3 contains 15 residues. Germline-derived CDR1 and CDR2 are MNHEY and SVGEGT. In nucleotides, the CDR3 is TGTGCCAGCAGTTACCCCAGGGGTTACACCTACGAGCAGTACTTC. It is translated as CASSYPRGYTYEQYF.

For the CDR3, the DNA is TGTGCCAGCAGTGAAGAAGGGCCACAGGGGGCCCAGATCCTCTCCTACGAGCAGTACTTC. This sequence encodes CASSEEGPQGAQILSYEQYF. The genes are TRBV6-1 and TRBJ2-7, with 9 bases matching TRBD1. The junction had 16 bases not matched to a gene; V was cut back by 1 base and J by 0 bases. In germline, CDR1 is MNHNS, CDR2 SASEGT. This CDR3 contains 20 residues.

This clonotype has a handful of counts. The chain couples TRBV4-1 to TRBJ1-1; TRBD1 is a possible D gene (5 bases). This CDR3 contains 14 residues. In germline, CDR1 is MGHRA, CDR2 YSYEKL. V lost 8 bases to trimming and J lost 6 bases, with 19 bases between them. CDR3 region: CASHNPGRNSEAFF. The CDR3 nucleotides are TGCGCCAGCCACAACCCAGGGAGGAATTCTGAAGCTTTCTTT.

This clonotype occurred a few times. The chain has TRBV12-3 or TRBV12-4 and TRBJ1-1; 7 bases line up with TRBD1. This CDR3 has 13 amino acids. V shed 5 bases and J 6 bases; nucleotides not matched to a gene: 6. The CDR3 bases are TGTGCCAGCAGTGGAGGGGACAGCGCTGAAGCTTTCTTT. This codes for CASSGGDSAEAFF.

The CDR3 loop reads CASSAAQGRDTEAFF. The CDR3 nucleotides read TGCGCCAGCAGCGCCGCCCAGGGAAGGGACACTGAAGCTTTCTTT. The genes are TRBV5-1 and TRBJ1-1; possibly TRBD1 for D (5 bases). CDR1 and CDR2 (germline): SGHRS, YFSETQ. The CDR3 length is 15 residues. V lost 4 bases to trimming and J lost 3 bases, with 16 bases between them.

This clonotype has a handful of counts. The V call is TRBV12-3 or TRBV12-4, the J call TRBJ2-4, with 8 bases fitting TRBD2. This CDR3 is built from 14 residues. V dropped 3 bases and J dropped 13; count of bases not matched to a gene: 11. The CDR3 DNA reads as TGTGCCAGCAGTTTGGCCGGGAGGGGGGGAGAGCAGTACTTC. It encodes CASSLAGRGGEQYF.

The chain recombines TRBV5-6 with TRBJ2-7, with 7 positions matching TRBD1. There are 15 residues in the CDR3. The V and J ends lost 0 bases and 0 bases, in that order; junction bases with no gene match: 3. Germline loops: CDR1 SGHDT, CDR2 YYEEEE. The CDR3 loop is CASSLEQGNSYEQYF. As DNA, the CDR3 is TGTGCCAGCAGCTTGGAACAGGGGAACTCCTACGAGCAGTACTTC.

This sequence joins TRBV29-1 and TRBJ1-5, with a possible D match to TRBD1 (6 bases). Germline V gene lookup returns CDR1 SQVTM and CDR2 ANQGSEA. Between the trimmed V and J ends, which lost 4 bases and 5 bases, there was a span of 9 bases. The CDR3 length is 12 residues. The CDR3 reads CSVAQGDQPQHF. In nucleotides, the CDR3 is TGCAGCGTTGCACAGGGCGATCAGCCCCAGCATTTT. The full variable domain, its missing parts supplied by reference TRBV29-1 and TRBJ1-5, is SAVISQKPSRDICQRGTSLTIQCQVDSQVTMMFWYRQQPGQSLTLIATANQGSEATYESGFVIDKFPISRPNLTFSTLTVSNMSPEDSSIYLCSVAQGDQPQHFGDGTRLSIL.

This chain connects TRBV7-9 to TRBJ1-5, with D possibly matching TRBD1 (5 bases). Per the germline V gene, CDR1 is SEHNR and CDR2 is FQNEAQ (reference sequence). With 5 bases removed from V and 0 bases from J, the gap between germline ends came to 11 bases. The CDR3 consists of 15 residues. The CDR3 region is CASSTTENSNQPQHF. The CDR3 DNA reads TGTGCCAGCAGCACGACAGAGAATAGCAATCAGCCCCAGCATTTT. The full variable domain, completed using reference TRBV7-9 and TRBJ1-5, is DTGVSQNPRHKITKRGQNVTFRCDPISEHNRLYWYRQTLGQGPEFLTYFQNEAQLEKSRLLSDRFSAERPKGSFSTLEIQRTEQGDSAMYLCASSTTENSNQPQHFGDGTRLSIL.

This rearrangement joins TRBV5-1 to TRBJ2-5; 8 bases map to TRBD1. Near its end, the DNA agrees better with TRBJ2-7, so the J call may be wrong. There are 16 residues in the CDR3. CDR1 and CDR2 (germline): SGHRS, YFSETQ. CDR3 loop: CASSPRRWQGADEQYF. The CDR3 DNA reads TGCGCCAGCAGCCCTCGGAGGTGGCAGGGGGCTGACGAGCAGTACTTC.

Comments on this clonotype: It may be a read error: a sequence one base away is much more abundant. The chain employs TRBV29-1 and TRBJ2-3; 7 positions agree with TRBD1. Per germline, CDR1 SQVTM and CDR2 ANQGSEA. With V trimmed by 7 bases and J by 1 base, 14 bases remained unmatched. The CDR3 runs to 16 residues. The CDR3 DNA is TGCAGCGCCCCCCCAGGGGGAGTGAGGGGCACAGATACGCAGTATTTT. It encodes CSAPPGGVRGTDTQYF.

This clonotype was observed once. J is TRBJ1-5 and V is TRBV20-1; D remains unclear. Germline loops: CDR1 DFQATT, CDR2 SNEGSKA (reference sequence). V dropped 5 bases and J dropped 2 bases, with 16 bases sitting between them. This CDR3 spans 15 amino acids. The CDR3 spells CSAALHSVGNQPQHF. The CDR3 bases are TGCAGTGCTGCCCTACATTCGGTAGGCAATCAGCCCCAGCATTTT.

V usage is TRBV3-1 and J usage is TRBJ1-4, with TRBD1 matching over 8 bases. V shed 5 bases, J shed 7 bases, and the junction held 9 bases outside the gene matches. Germline V gene lookup returns CDR1 LGHDT and CDR2 YNNKEL (reference sequence). The CDR3 sequence is 15 residues long. The CDR3 region is CASSGPRTGSEKLFF. The CDR3 DNA reads TGTGCCAGCAGCGGTCCCAGGACAGGGTCTGAAAAACTGTTTTTT. Full variable domain (missing parts from reference TRBV3-1 and TRBJ1-4): DTAVSQTPKYLVTQMGNDKSIKCEQNLGHDTMYWYKQDSKKFLKIMFSYNNKELIINETVPNRFSPKSPDKAHLNLHINSLELGDSAVYFCASSGPRTGSEKLFFGSGTQLSVL.

This clonotype has a handful of counts. The rearrangement uses TRBV7-9 and TRBJ1-6, with 7 bases aligning to TRBD1. This CDR3 contains 17 residues. V trimming: 5 bases; J trimming: 0 bases; junction bases outside the gene matches: 7. Germline V gene lookup returns CDR1 SEHNR and CDR2 FQNEAQ (reference sequence). The CDR3 region is CASSADRASSYNSPLHF. CDR3 nucleotides: TGTGCCAGCAGCGCCGACAGGGCGAGCTCCTATAATTCACCCCTCCACTTT.

The rearrangement joins TRBV20-1 to TRBJ2-1; D unclear. The CDR3 contains 13 residues. Germline V gene sequence: CDR1 DFQATT, CDR2 SNEGSKA (reference sequence). Trimming removed 3 bases from V and 5 bases from J, with 11 bases in between. The CDR3 is CSASSFMHNEQFF. In DNA form, the CDR3 reads TGCAGTGCTAGTAGCTTTATGCACAATGAGCAGTTCTTC.

This clonotype was observed a handful of times. The chain combines TRBV29-1 with TRBJ2-3; D is unresolved. Per germline, CDR1 SQVTM and CDR2 ANQGSEA. Trimming left V 6 bases short and J 5 bases short, with 12 bases between. This CDR3 comprises 12 residues. The CDR3 nucleotides read TGCAGCGTAATTAGGGATGGAGATACGCAGTATTTT. Amino acids: CSVIRDGDTQYF.

The chain has TRBV4-2 and TRBJ1-4, with a possible D match to TRBD1 (5 bases). Germline-derived CDR1 and CDR2 are LGHNA and YNFKEQ. V was clipped by 7 bases and J by 5 bases, with 14 bases between them. This CDR3 comprises 14 residues. CDR3 protein: CASTNQGLNEKLFF. The CDR3 nucleotides are TGTGCCAGCACCAATCAGGGCCTGAATGAAAAACTGTTTTTT.

This sequence joins TRBV5-6 and TRBJ1-2; tentative D call: TRBD1 (6 bases). Trimming removed 6 bases from V and 4 bases from J, with 19 bases in between. This CDR3 is 15 amino acids long. Germline CDR1 SGHDT, CDR2 YYEEEE. The CDR3: CASIPPDRSPYGYTF. The CDR3, as DNA: TGTGCCAGCATCCCCCCGGACAGAAGTCCCTATGGCTACACCTTC.

CDR3 sequence: CASSRVANTEAFF. CDR3 nucleotides: TGTGCCAGCAGCAGGGTTGCGAACACTGAAGCTTTCTTT. The V gene is TRBV11-2, the J gene TRBJ1-1; D not certain. The CDR3 loop spans 13 amino acids. V gave up 5 bases and J gave up 1 base, with 8 bases separating them. Germline-derived CDR1 and CDR2 are SGHAT and FQNNGV.

This clonotype has more than one count but fewer than ten. The J gene is TRBJ2-5, the V gene TRBV10-3; 7 bases match TRBD1. Germline CDR1 ENHRY, CDR2 SYGVKD. V lost 3 bases and J lost 5; bases outside the gene matches: 6. This CDR3 has 14 amino acids. This CDR3 reads CAISDPRGHETQYF. The CDR3 DNA sequence: TGTGCCATCAGTGATCCGAGGGGGCACGAGACCCAGTACTTC.

V and J are TRBV9 and TRBJ2-1; TRBD1 matches at 10 bases. The CDR3 contains 13 residues. Germline V gene sequence: CDR1 SGDLS, CDR2 YYNGEE. V shed 2 bases and J 9 bases; nucleotides not matched to a gene: 2. The CDR3 spells CASSVGTGVEQFF. CDR3 DNA: TGTGCCAGCAGCGTGGGGACAGGGGTTGAGCAGTTCTTC.